This TCR beta chain was sequenced during a study of blood T cells in healthy people across ages. Primers used in a second PCR of roughly 7 to 12 cycles were a sample-barcoded 5' primer and a J-beta primer mix. TCRdb reanalysed the 5' RACE reads using MiXCR and keeps one entry per CDR3 protein. The data hold about 970,000 distinct CDR3 sequences, with roughly 51% observed a single time. This clonotype was recorded a few times. The CDR3 loop spans 16 amino acids. Germline CDR1 is SNHLY and CDR2 is FYNNEI. V gave up 2 bases and J gave up 3 bases, with 14 bases separating them. The V call is TRBV2, the J call TRBJ2-4, with D possibly being TRBD2 (5 bases). The TCR originated in a woman aged 60-70 years in good health. Sequencing was performed on blood. The DNA for the CDR3 is TGTGCCAGCAGTGAAAGGATTAGCGAGGACAAAAACATTCAGTACTTC. Translating gives CASSERISEDKNIQYF. The full variable domain, in which reference TRBV2 and TRBJ2-4 provide the parts outside the CDR3, is EPEVTQTPSHQVTQMGQEVILRCVPISNHLYFYWYRQILGQKVEFLVSFYNNEISEKSEIFDDQFSVERPDGSNFTLKIRSTKLEDSAMYFCASSERISEDKNIQYFGAGTRLSVL.